These 32 T cell receptor beta chains originate from one sample sequenced in a study of T cell repertoires in cytomegalovirus infection. TCRdb reanalysed the reads using MiXCR and keeps one entry per CDR3 protein. This sample has hundreds of thousands of distinct CDR3 sequences, with roughly 9.3% found just once. Sequencing input: PBMCs. These TCRs come from a human donor in good health (CMV status not recorded). Some clones in this sample may be carry-over from other donors' samples.

This clonotype was found many times. The V call is TRBV28, the J call TRBJ2-4; D ambiguous. This CDR3 has 17 amino acids. Germline CDR1 MDHEN, CDR2 SYDVKM. V shed 4 bases and J shed 0 bases, with 16 bases lying between them. CDR3 nucleotides: TGTGCCAGCAGTTCTCTCCGGGCGTCTATAGCCAAAAACATTCAGTACTTC. Translation gives CASSSLRASIAKNIQYF.

This clonotype was observed a few times. V and J are TRBV6-6 and TRBJ1-2, with 11 bases aligning to TRBD1. Germline trimming cut 6 bases from V and 6 bases from J; bases unmatched to any gene: 3. CDR3 size: 13 residues. Germline V gene data show CDR1 as MNHNY and CDR2 as SVGAGI (reference sequence). The CDR3 reads CASSGTGGDGYTF. CDR3 coding DNA: TGTGCCAGCAGCGGGACAGGGGGAGATGGCTACACCTTC.

This clonotype was recorded at least ten times. The chain recombines TRBV5-4 with TRBJ2-1; TRBD1 agrees at 9 bases. Germline CDR1 reads SGHNT; CDR2 reads YYREEE (reference sequence). Trimming at V came to 3 bases and at J to 2 bases, leaving 6 bases not matched to a gene. The CDR3 spans 16 residues. Written as DNA, the CDR3 is TGTGCCAGCAGCTCACGGACAGGGGAGCCCTACAATGAGCAGTTCTTC. This gives the protein CASSSRTGEPYNEQFF. Filled out from reference TRBV5-4 and TRBJ2-1, the complete variable domain reads ETGVTQSPTHLIKTRGQQVTLRCSSQSGHNTVSWYQQALGQGPQFIFQYYREEENGRGNFPPRFSGLQFPNYSSELNVNALELDDSALYLCASSSRTGEPYNEQFFGPGTRLTVL.

At least ten counts were recorded for this clonotype. This chain joins TRBV28 and TRBJ2-3; 7 bases map to TRBD1. This CDR3 region has 13 residues. Germline V gives CDR1 MDHEN, CDR2 SYDVKM. V trimming: 1 base; J trimming: 10 bases; junction bases outside the gene matches: 5. The DNA for the CDR3 is TGTGCCAGCAGTTTATCTGACAGGGAGTCGCAGTATTTT. Translating it yields CASSLSDRESQYF.

This chain joins TRBV29-1 and TRBJ1-2; D gene ambiguous. Germline CDR1 is SQVTM and CDR2 is ANQGSEA. Trimming took 7 bases from V and 6 from J, leaving 9 bases between them. This CDR3 comprises 10 residues. Written as DNA, the CDR3 is TGCAGCGGTCTCGGGGATGGCTACACCTTC. Translation gives CSGLGDGYTF.

V and J are TRBV29-1 and TRBJ1-2; D may be TRBD1 (6 bases). The CDR3 loop spans 11 amino acids. The germline CDR1 and CDR2 sequences are SQVTM and ANQGSEA. V lost 4 bases and J 10 bases, leaving 13 bases between the germline ends. The CDR3 region is CSVGDTLSYTF. CDR3 bases: TGCAGCGTTGGGGACACCTTGTCCTACACCTTC.

This clonotype has a count of ten or more. The gene calls are TRBV7-8 and TRBJ1-6; D not certain. The V gene's germline CDR1 is SGHVS and CDR2 FQNEAQ. Deletions cut 0 bases from V and 7 bases from J, with 10 bases between. CDR3 length: 15 residues. The CDR3 loop is CASSLAAQTNSPLHF. The CDR3 region has the DNA TGTGCCAGCAGCTTAGCAGCCCAGACGAATTCACCCCTCCACTTT.

This clonotype was recorded at least ten times. The chain couples TRBV12-3 or TRBV12-4 to TRBJ2-6, with unresolved D. CDR3 length equals 14 residues. V lost 8 bases and J 4 bases, leaving 12 bases between the germline ends. This CDR3 reads CASAPLTGANVLTF. The CDR3 nucleotides read TGTGCCAGCGCCCCCCTTACGGGGGCCAACGTCCTGACTTTC.

Ten or more counts support this clonotype. The V and J genes are TRBV7-9 and TRBJ2-3; 11 nucleotides align to TRBD2. V trimming: 2 bases; J trimming: 4 bases; junction bases outside the gene matches: 5. Germline-derived CDR1 and CDR2 are SEHNR and FQNEAQ (reference sequence). The CDR3 sequence is 16 residues long. DNA of the CDR3: TGTGCCAGCAGCTTATCGACTAGCGGGGAGGCAGATACGCAGTATTTT. Translated: CASSLSTSGEADTQYF.

At least ten counts were recorded for this clonotype. The chain employs TRBV28 and TRBJ1-1; TRBD1 matches 12 bases. Germline values: CDR1 MDHEN, CDR2 SYDVKM. J was trimmed by 6 bases and V by 4 bases; bases with no gene match: 6. This CDR3 has 15 amino acids. Here the CDR3 DNA reads TGTGCCAGCAGTTCAGCCGGGACAGGGGGCTCTGAAGCTTTCTTT. Translated, it gives CASSSAGTGGSEAFF. The full variable domain, completed using reference TRBV28 and TRBJ1-1, is DVKVTQSSRYLVKRTGEKVFLECVQDMDHENMFWYRQDPGLGLRLIYFSYDVKMKEKGDIPEGYSVSREKKERFSLILESASTNQTSMYLCASSSAGTGGSEAFFGQGTRLTVV.

This clonotype appeared many times. The gene calls are TRBV2 and TRBJ2-2; D is unresolved. V lost 2 bases and J 2 bases, leaving 18 bases between the germline ends. Germline V CDR1 and CDR2: SNHLY, FYNNEI. The CDR3 has 18 amino acids. For the CDR3, the DNA is TGTGCCAGCAGTGAACCCAATCGGGTACAAGAAAACACCGGGGAGCTGTTTTTT. Translated, it gives CASSEPNRVQENTGELFF.

This clonotype was observed many times. Mismatch with germline at one junction end may stem from a read error. This chain links TRBV12-3 or TRBV12-4 with TRBJ1-1, with D unresolved. The CDR3 length is 11 residues. CDR3 in amino acids: CASTLDTKAFF. CDR3 DNA sequence: TGTGCCAGCACTTTAGACACCAAAGCTTTCTTT.

The sample holds many counts of this clonotype. The V gene is TRBV28, the J gene TRBJ2-7; TRBD1 might be the D (5 bases). Trimming took off 4 bases at V and 2 bases at J, with 9 bases between the two ends. Looked up from germline, CDR1 is MDHEN and CDR2 is SYDVKM. The length of the CDR3 is 13 residues. CDR3 in amino acids: CASSSGQPYEQYV. CDR3 sequence (DNA): TGTGCCAGCAGTTCCGGACAACCCTACGAGCAGTACGTC.

This clonotype was observed at least ten times. This chain uses TRBV7-8 with TRBJ2-5; TRBD2 is a possible D gene (7 bases). The length of the CDR3 is 16 residues. The ends were cut back, 5 bases at V and 2 bases at J, with 18 bases in the middle. The V gene's germline CDR1 is SGHVS and CDR2 FQNEAQ. The CDR3 DNA sequence: TGTGCCAGCAGCCCCTCTAGGGGGGGCCCTCAAGAGACCCAGTACTTC. This gives the protein CASSPSRGGPQETQYF. The whole variable domain, remainder taken from reference TRBV7-8 and TRBJ2-5, is GAGVSQSPRYKVAKRGQDVALRCDPISGHVSLFWYQQALGQGPEFLTYFQNEAQLDKSGLPSDRFFAERPEGSVSTLKIQRTQQEDSAVYLCASSPSRGGPQETQYFGPGTRLLVL.

This clonotype was counted between two and nine times. The chain combines TRBV24-1 with TRBJ2-1, with D perhaps TRBD2 (5 bases). Deletions cut 9 bases from V and 4 bases from J, with 15 bases between. CDR3 length: 14 amino acids. Germline values: CDR1 KGHDR, CDR2 SFDVKD. The CDR3 DNA reads as TGTGCCACCGGAGGTAACGGGGTTTACAATGAGCAGTTCTTC. It codes for CATGGNGVYNEQFF.

The chain links TRBV5-4 to TRBJ1-1; TRBD1 might be the D (6 bases). The ends were cut back, 6 bases at V and 0 bases at J, with 9 bases in the middle. CDR1 is SGHNT, CDR2 YYREEE, per germline (reference sequence). The CDR3 length is 13 residues. The CDR3 loop reads CASTGQMNTEAFF. The CDR3 DNA is TGTGCCAGCACTGGACAGATGAACACTGAAGCTTTCTTT.

This clonotype was observed at least ten times. The chain has TRBV6-6 and TRBJ1-1; D may be TRBD1 (5 bases). From germline, CDR1 is MNHNY and CDR2 SVGAGI (reference sequence). Deletions cut 5 bases from V and 2 bases from J, with 15 bases between. This CDR3 has 15 residues. As DNA, the CDR3 is TGTGCCAGCAGTCCCCCGGGGGTTGGAAACACTGAAGCTTTCTTT. Protein: CASSPPGVGNTEAFF.

The chain combines TRBV3-1 with TRBJ1-6, with no clear D. V shed 7 bases and J shed 10 bases, with 11 bases lying between them. This CDR3 region has 12 residues. CDR1 LGHDT and CDR2 YNNKEL come from the germline V gene (reference sequence). CDR3 region: CASTAGNSPLHF. The CDR3, as DNA: TGTGCCAGCACGGCGGGGAACTCACCCCTCCACTTT.

This clonotype was seen ten or more times. The V and J genes are TRBV7-3 and TRBJ2-3; D is undetermined. There are 14 residues in the CDR3. The germline gives CDR1 SGHTA, CDR2 FQGTGA. The V end lost 4 bases, the J end lost 7 bases, and 15 bases lay between the germline ends. CDR3 sequence reads: CASSSQVLRNTQYF. CDR3 in DNA: TGTGCCAGCAGCTCCCAGGTGTTGCGGAATACGCAGTATTTT.

This clonotype was counted at least ten times. The J gene is TRBJ2-1, the V gene TRBV7-9; D assignment may be TRBD1 or TRBD2 (6 bases each). Trimming pared 10 bases from V and 1 base from J, leaving 20 bases between. This CDR3 is 16 amino acids long. Germline CDR1 is SEHNR and CDR2 is FQNEAQ (reference sequence). CDR3 bases: TGTGCCACCAGGGAGCCCGGGGGCCCGTCCTACAATGAGCAGTTCTTC. Translated: CATREPGGPSYNEQFF.

This clonotype has ten or more counts. V usage is TRBV10-3 and J usage is TRBJ2-3; 7 bases are a match to TRBD2. The CDR3 has 14 residues. J lost 6 bases, V lost 4 bases, and 7 bases had no gene match. Germline assignment: CDR1 ENHRY and CDR2 SYGVKD. The DNA for the CDR3 is TGTGCCATCAGTGTCGGGGCGGGGGACGATACGCAGTATTTT. Protein: CAISVGAGDDTQYF.

This clonotype was picked up a small number of times. The germline gene is not matched at one end of the junction; a read error may be the cause. The V and J genes are TRBV6-2 or TRBV6-3 and TRBJ1-1; no firm D call. There are 15 residues in the CDR3. Germline CDR1 is MNHEY and CDR2 is SVGEGT. The CDR3 region has the DNA TGTGCCAGCAGTCACTCCCCCGGCGCGAACACTGAAGCTTTCTTT. This gives the protein CASSHSPGANTEAFF.

This clonotype was detected a few times. The V gene is TRBV2, the J gene TRBJ1-6, with TRBD1 as a possible D gene (5 bases). CDR1 is SNHLY and CDR2 is FYNNEI in the germline V gene. The germline V and J ends were trimmed by 2 bases and 10 bases, with 18 bases remaining between them. This CDR3 has 16 residues. In DNA, the CDR3 is TGTGCCAGCAGTGAATCGGGCAGGGCGGGGAGCTCACCCCTCCACTTT. It yields the protein CASSESGRAGSSPLHF.

The chain's CDR3 is CASSQIAGYYNEQFF. In nucleotides, the CDR3 is TGTGCCAGCAGCCAGATAGCGGGTTACTACAATGAGCAGTTCTTC. The rearrangement links TRBV14 to TRBJ2-1; 7 bases fit TRBD2. Germline V CDR1 and CDR2: SGHDN, FVKESK. The ends lost 3 bases at V and 3 bases at J; junction bases unmatched: 5. This CDR3 contains 15 residues.

This clonotype was detected many times. The V call is TRBV6-6, the J call TRBJ2-3; TRBD1 might be the D (5 bases). The CDR3 length is 14 residues. CDR1 is MNHNY and CDR2 is SVGAGI in the germline V gene (reference sequence). V lost 5 bases, J lost 2 bases, and 11 bases lay in between. CDR3 bases: TGTGCCAGCAGTAGACAGCTTAACACAGATACGCAGTATTTT. Translating gives CASSRQLNTDTQYF.

This clonotype appeared many times. The chain has TRBV27 and TRBJ2-7, with 10 bases identical to TRBD1. The germline V gene has CDR1 MNHEY and CDR2 SMNVEV (reference sequence). The junction had 12 bases not matched to a gene; V was cut back by 5 bases and J by 5 bases. There are 16 residues in the CDR3. In nucleotides, the CDR3 is TGTGCCAGCAGTGAAAGACAGGGGGCGACGTTCCACGAGCAGTACGTC. Protein sequence: CASSERQGATFHEQYV.

The genes are TRBV5-1 and TRBJ1-2, with a weak D call TRBD1 (6 bases). CDR1 is SGHRS, CDR2 YFSETQ, per germline. This CDR3 has 14 amino acids. V lost 3 bases and J lost 2, with 11 bases in between. The CDR3 nucleotides read TGCGCCAGCAGCTCCAGGGGAGGGAACTATGGCTACACCTTC. Amino acid sequence: CASSSRGGNYGYTF.

This clonotype was recorded at least ten times. This chain uses TRBV28 with TRBJ1-2, with TRBD1 as a possible D gene (6 bases). This CDR3 contains 15 residues. Germline assignment: CDR1 MDHEN and CDR2 SYDVKM. Trimming pared 3 bases from V and 2 bases from J, leaving 13 bases between. Written as DNA, the CDR3 is TGTGCCAGCAGTTTTCCGGGGGGCGCAAACTATGGCTACACCTTC. This encodes CASSFPGGANYGYTF.

The rearrangement uses TRBV28 and TRBJ1-5; TRBD1 agrees at 9 bases. Germline-derived CDR1 and CDR2 are MDHEN and SYDVKM. The J segment lost 7 bases and the V segment lost 6 bases, leaving 16 bases of the junction unmatched. The CDR3 contains 17 residues. CDR3 in DNA: TGTGCCAGCAGCCCAACTCCGGGACAGGGAGTTAGGCAGCCCCAGCATTTT. It translates to CASSPTPGQGVRQPQHF.

As regards this clonotype: One end of the junction varies from germline; a read error may be responsible. As DNA, the CDR3 is TGTGACATCAGTTCCGACAGGTCCTACGAGCAGTACTTC. This translates into CDISSDRSYEQYF. V usage is TRBV10-3 and J usage is TRBJ2-7; TRBD1 is a possible D gene (6 bases). The germline CDR1 and CDR2 sequences are ENHRY and SYGVKD. The CDR3 loop spans 13 amino acids.

On this clonotype: The junction departs from the called germline gene at one end, perhaps through a read error. The chain couples TRBV7-2 to TRBJ1-2, with TRBD1 matching over 7 bases. This CDR3 has 16 amino acids. Germline V CDR1 and CDR2: SGHTA, FQGNSA. The DNA of the CDR3 is TGTGCCACCAGCCTAAGGCAGGGGGGGGAAACCTATGGCTACACCTTC. This encodes CATSLRQGGETYGYTF.

This clonotype has a count of ten or more. This rearrangement joins TRBV27 to TRBJ2-2; D might be TRBD2 (5 bases). The ends were cut back, 3 bases at V and 7 bases at J, with 12 bases in the middle. Germline V lookup: CDR1 MNHEY, CDR2 SMNVEV (reference sequence). The CDR3 length is 14 residues. The CDR3 DNA follows: TGTGCCAGCAGTTTTCTGTTGGAGGACGGGGAGCTGTTTTTT. Amino acid sequence: CASSFLLEDGELFF.